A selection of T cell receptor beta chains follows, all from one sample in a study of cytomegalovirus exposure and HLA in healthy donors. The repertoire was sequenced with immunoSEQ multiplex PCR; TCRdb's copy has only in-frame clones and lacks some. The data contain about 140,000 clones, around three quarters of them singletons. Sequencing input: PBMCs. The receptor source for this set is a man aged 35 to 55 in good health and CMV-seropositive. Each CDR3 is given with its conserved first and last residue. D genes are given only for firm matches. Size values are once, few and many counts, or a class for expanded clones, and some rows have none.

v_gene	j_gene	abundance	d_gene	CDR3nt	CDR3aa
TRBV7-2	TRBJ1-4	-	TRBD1	TGTGCCAGCAGCTTAGCCGGGACAGGGGCCTCTAATGAAAAACTGTTTTTT	CASSLAGTGASNEKLFF
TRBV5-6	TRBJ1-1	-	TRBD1	TGTGCCAGCAGCGGAGATACAGGGGTTACTGAAGCTTTCTTT	CASSGDTGVTEAFF
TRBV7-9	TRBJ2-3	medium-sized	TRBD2	TGTGCCAGCAGCCCCGGACTAGCGGGTTCTCGAACAGATACGCAGTATTTT	CASSPGLAGSRTDTQYF
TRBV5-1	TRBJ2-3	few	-	TGCGCCAGCAGCTTGGTTGGAGGTGGAGATACGCAGTATTTT	CASSLVGGGDTQYF
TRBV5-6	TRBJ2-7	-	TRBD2	TGTGCCAGCAGCTTGCGACGGGAGGGCCTGGGTGAGCAGTACTTC	CASSLRREGLGEQYF
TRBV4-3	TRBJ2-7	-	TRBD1	TGCGCCAGCAGCCAAGAGACAGGGGGGTGGAGCGAGCAGTACTTC	CASSQETGGWSEQYF
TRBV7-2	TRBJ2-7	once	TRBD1	TGTGCCAGCAGCAAGGGACAGGACTACGAGCAGTACTTC	CASSKGQDYEQYF
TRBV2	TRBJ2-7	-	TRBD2	TGTGCCAGCAGTGAAGGGAAGGGACTAGCGGGGACCTCCTACGAGCAGTACTTC	CASSEGKGLAGTSYEQYF
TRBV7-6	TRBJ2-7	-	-	TGTGCCAGCAGCCCCAATAGAGATTTGCTCGAGCAGTACTTC	CASSPNRDLLEQYF
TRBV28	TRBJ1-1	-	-	TGTGCCAGCAGCCTTACAGGGTGGACTGAAGCTTTCTTT	CASSLTGWTEAFF
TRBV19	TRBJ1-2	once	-	TGTGCCAGTAGTATTGGCGGAGCCTTCAACTATGGCTACACCTTC	CASSIGGAFNYGYTF
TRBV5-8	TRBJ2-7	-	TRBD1	TGTGCCAGCAGCTTGGGGCCCGGGACAGGACACTCCGAGCAGTACTTC	CASSLGPGTGHSEQYF
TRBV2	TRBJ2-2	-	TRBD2	TGTGCCACCCAGGGACTAGCGGGAGGGCCCACCGGGGAGCTGTTTTTT	CATQGLAGGPTGELFF
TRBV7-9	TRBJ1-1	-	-	TGTTCCAGCAGCTTTGTGAGTCCTCGCGCTGAAGCTTTCTTT	CSSSFVSPRAEAFF
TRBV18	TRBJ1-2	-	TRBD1	TGTGCCAGCTCACCAAATCCAGGGGGTGGCTATGGCTACACCTTC	CASSPNPGGGYGYTF
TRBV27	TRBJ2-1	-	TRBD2	TGTGCCAGCAGTTTCGGGACTAGCGGGGCCTACAATGAGCAGTTCTTC	CASSFGTSGAYNEQFF
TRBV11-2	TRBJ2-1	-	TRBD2	TGTGCCAGCAGCTATGGTATAGCGGGGGGTCCCTACAATGAGCAGTTCTTC	CASSYGIAGGPYNEQFF
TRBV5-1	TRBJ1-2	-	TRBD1	TGCGCCAGCAGCTTGGCTCCTAATACAGGGGGCGCCGGTGGCTACACCTTC	CASSLAPNTGGAGGYTF
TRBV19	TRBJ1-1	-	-	TGTGCCAGTAGGGGCAGTGGGAACACTGAAGCTTTCTTT	CASRGSGNTEAFF
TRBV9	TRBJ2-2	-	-	TGTGCCAGCAGCGTAGCGGGTTACACCGGGGAGCTGTTTTTT	CASSVAGYTGELFF
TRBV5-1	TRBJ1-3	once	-	TGCGCCAGCAGCGAACAGAGCTCTGGAAACACCATATATTTT	CASSEQSSGNTIYF
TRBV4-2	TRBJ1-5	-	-	TGTGCCAGCAGCCAAGATCTGTACACCACCAATCAGCCCCAGCATTTT	CASSQDLYTTNQPQHF
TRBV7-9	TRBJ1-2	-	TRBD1	TGTGCCAGCAGCTTTCTACAGGGGGGAGATGTGAACTATGGCTACACCTTC	CASSFLQGGDVNYGYTF
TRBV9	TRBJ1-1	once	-	TGTGCCCCCTTTTGGGCCCACTCGAACACTGAAGCTTTCTTT	CAPFWAHSNTEAFF
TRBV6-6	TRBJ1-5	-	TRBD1	TGTGCCAGCAGTTTCACAGGGGGCGGGAATCAGCCCCAGCATTTT	CASSFTGGGNQPQHF
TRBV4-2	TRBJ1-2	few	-	TGTGCCAGCAGCCAATCCCAGGGGAAGGGCTATGGGGGCTACACCTTC	CASSQSQGKGYGGYTF
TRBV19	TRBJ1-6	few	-	TGTGCCAGTAGCCCTGGACAGTCCGCTAATTCACCCCTCCACTTT	CASSPGQSANSPLHF
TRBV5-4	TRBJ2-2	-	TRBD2	TGTGCCAGCAGCTTACCGGGACTAGCGGACACCGGGGAGCTGTTTTTT	CASSLPGLADTGELFF
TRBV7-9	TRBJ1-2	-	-	TGTGCCAGCAGCTCAAGAGACAGACCTTTGCGCTACACCTTC	CASSSRDRPLRYTF
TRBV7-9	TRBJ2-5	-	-	TGTGCCAGCAGCTTAGGACAGGACCCAGCGGAGACCCAGTACTTC	CASSLGQDPAETQYF
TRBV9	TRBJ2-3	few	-	TGTGCCAGCAGCGTAGCCCGGGGGGCGAACCTCCGCACAGATACGCAGTATTTT	CASSVARGANLRTDTQYF
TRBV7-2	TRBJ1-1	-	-	TGTGCCAGCAGCCAGGAACAGCTCGCTGAAGCTTTCTTT	CASSQEQLAEAFF
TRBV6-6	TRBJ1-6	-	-	TGTGCCAGCATTCGATCGGGGTATTCACCCCTCCACTTT	CASIRSGYSPLHF
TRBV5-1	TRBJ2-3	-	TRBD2	TGCGCCAGCAGCTTGGGCGGGGGGGGCACAGATACGCAGTATTTT	CASSLGGGGTDTQYF
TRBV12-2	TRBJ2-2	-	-	TGTGCAAGTCGCTTAGTCAGGGCCCCTAAGGCGAACACCGGGGAGCTGTTTTTT	CASRLVRAPKANTGELFF
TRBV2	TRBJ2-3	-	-	TGTGCCATTCGACTTGTGGGCGGGGGCACAGATACGCAGTATTTT	CAIRLVGGGTDTQYF